The 22 T cell receptor beta chains in this list originate from one sample, sequenced in a study of cytomegalovirus exposure and HLA in healthy donors. 60 Vbeta and 13 Jbeta primers were used in PCR. Sequencing used immunoSEQ multiplex PCR; TCRdb keeps in-frame clones, though not all of them. The data hold more than 90,000 clones, with 85% observed a single time. Source material: PBMCs. All receptors come from a man aged 25-45 years in good health and CMV-seronegative.

The table lists this clone with a count of one. The rearrangement links TRBV6-1 to TRBJ2-4; 7 bases align to TRBD2. In germline, CDR1 is MNHNS, CDR2 SASEGT. Germline trimming cut 3 bases from V and 0 bases from J; bases unmatched to any gene: 17. The CDR3 is made up of 20 amino acids. The CDR3 DNA reads TGTGCCAGCAGTGACCTTGCCGGGACTATTCCACACGTAGCCAAAAACATTCAGTACTTC. Translation: CASSDLAGTIPHVAKNIQYF.

This sequence joins TRBV29-1 and TRBJ2-7; D remains unclear. CDR1 is SQVTM and CDR2 is ANQGSEA in the germline V gene. V shed 6 bases and J shed 6 bases, with 9 bases lying between them. The CDR3 spans 10 residues. As DNA, the CDR3 is TGCAGCGTCCGAACTGGCGAGCAGTACTTC. Its translation: CSVRTGEQYF.

The chain couples TRBV6-5 to TRBJ2-5; maybe TRBD2 (6 bases). V lost 2 bases and J 3 bases, leaving 7 bases between the germline ends. The germline gives CDR1 MNHEY, CDR2 SVGAGI. CDR3 length: 13 residues. The CDR3 is CASSYRLEETQYF. The CDR3 DNA follows: TGTGCCAGCAGTTACCGACTAGAAGAGACCCAGTACTTC.

This clone appeared once. This rearrangement joins TRBV6-1 to TRBJ2-6, with TRBD2 matching 7 bases. This CDR3 is built from 14 residues. With 10 bases clipped from V and 0 bases from J, the junction kept 3 bases outside the gene matches. Germline values: CDR1 MNHNS, CDR2 SASEGT. The CDR3, as DNA: TGTGCCACGGGGACTACCTCTGGGGCCAACGTCCTGACTTTC. Its protein product is CATGTTSGANVLTF.

This clone was seen more than once but under ten times. The chain uses TRBV6-6 and TRBJ1-1; no clear D. CDR1 is MNHNY, CDR2 SVGAGI, per germline (reference sequence). V was pared by 7 bases and J by 6 bases, with 12 bases between. The CDR3 sequence is 12 residues long. CDR3 region: CASKRERAEAFF. DNA of the CDR3: TGTGCCAGCAAGAGGGAGAGGGCTGAAGCTTTCTTT.

The chain joins TRBV6-6 to TRBJ1-4; D is possibly TRBD1 (5 bases). This CDR3 region has 13 residues. CDR1 is MNHNY and CDR2 is SVGAGI in the germline V gene (reference sequence). V dropped 5 bases and J dropped 1 base, with 5 bases sitting between them. CDR3 in DNA: TGTGCCAGCAGTAGGGGAACTAATGAAAAACTGTTTTTT. Protein sequence: CASSRGTNEKLFF.

The J gene is TRBJ2-2, the V gene TRBV4-1; 9 positions match TRBD2. The CDR3 totals 16 residues. V shed 0 bases, J shed 5 bases, and the junction held 4 bases outside the gene matches. Germline lookup yields CDR1 MGHRA and CDR2 YSYEKL. CDR3 sequence: CASSQEPSGITGELFF. The CDR3 bases are TGCGCCAGCAGCCAAGAGCCTAGCGGGATTACCGGGGAGCTGTTTTTT.

This chain connects TRBV6-6 to TRBJ2-1; tentative D call: TRBD2 (6 bases). The germline V gene has CDR1 MNHNY and CDR2 SVGAGI (reference sequence). The V and J ends lost 4 bases and 4 bases respectively, with 8 bases between them. This CDR3 region has 13 residues. DNA of the CDR3: TGTGCCAGCAGTTGGGGAGGTTACAATGAGCAGTTCTTC. This encodes CASSWGGYNEQFF.

The genes are TRBV27 and TRBJ2-5, with 8 bases aligning to TRBD1. Unmatched junction bases numbered 2, after V lost 3 bases and J lost 2 bases. Germline V gene sequence: CDR1 MNHEY, CDR2 SMNVEV (reference sequence). The CDR3 contains 14 residues. The CDR3 region has the DNA TGTGCCAGCAGTTTGGACAGGGCTCAAGAGACCCAGTACTTC. It specifies CASSLDRAQETQYF.

This clone was detected once. The chain uses TRBV7-3 and TRBJ2-5, with 7 bases identical to TRBD1. The CDR3 contains 14 residues. V gave up 4 bases and J gave up 1 base; unmatched junction bases: 3. Germline values: CDR1 SGHTA, CDR2 FQGTGA. CDR3 DNA sequence: TGTGCCAGCAGCTCAGGACAGGTCCAAGAGACCCAGTACTTC. Its translation: CASSSGQVQETQYF.

The rearrangement joins TRBV29-1 to TRBJ2-3, with 9 bases that match TRBD1. Germline trimming cut 6 bases from V and 0 bases from J; bases unmatched to any gene: 4. The germline gives CDR1 SQVTM, CDR2 ANQGSEA. This CDR3 has 14 amino acids. The CDR3 loop reads CSVAQGASTDTQYF. In DNA, the CDR3 is TGCAGCGTCGCACAGGGGGCAAGCACAGATACGCAGTATTTT.

In its sample, this clone was seen once. This chain uses TRBV7-9 with TRBJ2-7; D not resolved. The V and J ends lost 3 bases and 6 bases respectively, with 9 bases between them. CDR3 length equals 12 residues. Germline V gene data show CDR1 as SEHNR and CDR2 as FQNEAQ (reference sequence). The CDR3 is CASSFPLSEQYF. CDR3 bases: TGTGCCAGCAGCTTCCCACTGAGCGAGCAGTACTTC.

The chain employs TRBV5-4 and TRBJ2-5; D is uncertain. TRBJ2-7 explains the end of the DNA better; the J call may be wrong. The CDR3 contains 11 residues. Germline CDR1 is SGHNT and CDR2 is YYREEE (reference sequence). CDR3 sequence: CASSSSYEQYF. The CDR3 DNA reads as TGTGCCAGCAGCTCCTCCTACGAGCAGTACTTC.

The rearrangement links TRBV5-6 to TRBJ2-5; a possible D gene is TRBD1 (6 bases). Trimming removed 0 bases at V and 2 bases at J, with 14 bases between. Looked up from germline, CDR1 is SGHDT and CDR2 is YYEEEE. The CDR3 extends over 16 amino acids. The CDR3 protein is CASSLAVTGPQETQYF. The CDR3 DNA reads as TGTGCCAGCAGCTTGGCTGTGACAGGACCTCAAGAGACCCAGTACTTC.

The J gene is TRBJ1-6, the V gene TRBV6-5, with 9 bases identical to TRBD1. Germline V gene data show CDR1 as MNHEY and CDR2 as SVGAGI. The CDR3 runs 16 residues. The V gene end was trimmed by 2 bases and the J gene end by 9 bases; junction bases not matched to a gene: 8. The CDR3 spells CASSYTQPGQGSPLHF. The CDR3 DNA sequence: TGTGCCAGCAGTTACACCCAACCGGGACAGGGTTCACCCCTCCACTTT.

This rearrangement joins TRBV18 to TRBJ2-1, with 8 positions matching TRBD2. V dropped 0 bases and J dropped 8; count of bases not matched to a gene: 3. Looked up from germline, CDR1 is KGHSH and CDR2 is LQKENI. This CDR3 is built from 14 residues. The CDR3 here is CASSPPGLGYEQFF. In nucleotides, the CDR3 is TGTGCCAGCTCACCACCGGGACTAGGCTATGAGCAGTTCTTC.

This rearrangement joins TRBV6-5 to TRBJ2-6, with D uncertain. V lost 8 bases and J 0 bases, leaving 5 bases between the germline ends. CDR1 MNHEY and CDR2 SVGAGI come from the germline V gene. The CDR3 contains 13 residues. CDR3 residues: CASGPSGANVLTF. CDR3 sequence (DNA): TGTGCCAGCGGGCCCTCTGGGGCCAACGTCCTGACTTTC.

The chain uses TRBV5-6 and TRBJ2-7; 8 bases map to TRBD2. CDR1 is SGHDT and CDR2 is YYEEEE in the germline V gene. The length of the CDR3 is 14 residues. V lost 4 bases to trimming and J lost 4 bases; unmatched junction nucleotides: 7. Written as DNA, the CDR3 is TGTGCCAGCAGCCGGGGGGGTACCATGTACGAGCAGTACTTC. As protein: CASSRGGTMYEQYF.

This chain links TRBV4-1 with TRBJ2-2, with D maybe TRBD1 (5 bases). CDR3 length: 18 amino acids. Germline V lookup: CDR1 MGHRA, CDR2 YSYEKL. The ends were cut back, 1 base at V and 1 base at J, with 16 bases in the middle. The DNA for the CDR3 is TGCGCCAGCAGCCAAGTAAGGGGCGGTTGGGAGAACACCGGGGAGCTGTTTTTT. Its protein product is CASSQVRGGWENTGELFF.

The chain employs TRBV6-1 and TRBJ1-1, with TRBD1 matching over 9 bases. Germline V gene data show CDR1 as MNHNS and CDR2 as SASEGT. CDR3 length equals 17 residues. V dropped 0 bases and J dropped 3; count of bases not matched to a gene: 8. The chain's CDR3 is CASSEAERGQGDTEAFF. CDR3 nucleotides: TGTGCCAGCAGTGAAGCCGAGCGGGGACAGGGAGACACTGAAGCTTTCTTT.

This clone has a handful of counts. The chain is built from TRBV5-5 and TRBJ1-2, with D perhaps matching TRBD1 (6 bases). V was clipped by 4 bases and J by 7 bases, with 11 bases between them. Germline CDR1 is SGHKS and CDR2 is YYEKEE (reference sequence). The CDR3 is 12 amino acids. This CDR3 reads CASSPLTGGYTF. The DNA of the CDR3 is TGTGCCAGCAGCCCGTTGACAGGTGGCTACACCTTC.

There are a few counts of this clone. The chain employs TRBV6-4 and TRBJ2-3, with 12 bases that match TRBD1. The germline CDR1 and CDR2 sequences are MRHNA and SNTAGT. This CDR3 has 15 amino acids. With V trimmed by 2 bases and J by 4 bases, 1 base remained unmatched. The CDR3: CASSDGTGGADTQYF. CDR3 bases: TGTGCCAGCAGTGACGGGACAGGGGGCGCAGATACGCAGTATTTT.